Listed below are T cell receptor beta chains from one sample, sequenced in a study of T cell changes during pregnancy in multiple sclerosis. The data were produced by immunoSEQ multiplex PCR, yet TCRdb's version contains in-frame clones alone and is incomplete. The sample lists 60,000 or so clones, more than 80% occurring once. The specimen comprised CD4+ T cells from peripheral blood mononuclear cells, sampled after pregnancy. These receptors were obtained from a female donor in good health, enrolled as a control in a pregnancy study. Both conserved end residues are part of each CDR3. The D gene is left open where the match is weak. Rows may omit the clone size; those that give it use once, few, many or a size class.

cdr3_aa cdr3_nt v_call clone_size j_call d_call
CASRPGVNTEAFF TGTGCCAGCAGACCCGGAGTGAACACTGAAGCTTTCTTT TRBV27 - TRBJ1-1 -
CAWSVHDREKLFF TGTGCCTGGAGTGTACACGATCGTGAAAAACTGTTTTTT TRBV30 - TRBJ1-4 -
CASSAQGANSGNTIYF TGTGCCAGCAGCGCACAGGGGGCTAACTCTGGAAACACCATATATTTT TRBV7-2 - TRBJ1-3 TRBD1
CASSYRQGSYEQYF TGTGCCAGCAGCTACCGACAGGGTTCCTACGAGCAGTACTTC TRBV11-1 - TRBJ2-7 TRBD1
CSVTGSGANVLTF TGCAGCGTCACAGGCTCTGGGGCCAACGTCCTGACTTTC TRBV29-1 once TRBJ2-6 -
CASSLILPYPIRQGANEAGNTIYF TGCGCCAGCAGTCTAATTCTCCCATACCCGATCAGACAGGGGGCGAATGAAGCTGGAAACACCATATATTTT TRBV23-1 - TRBJ1-3 TRBD1
CASSKWPPWEGTQPQHF TGTGCCAGCAGCAAATGGCCCCCTTGGGAGGGGACTCAGCCCCAGCATTTT TRBV21-1 - TRBJ1-5 -
CAWSPGTSGGYRPQETQYF TGTGCCTGGAGTCCCGGAACTAGCGGGGGGTACCGGCCCCAAGAGACCCAGTACTTC TRBV30 - TRBJ2-5 TRBD2
CASSSRQGSGYEQYF TGTGCCAGCAGCAGTCGACAGGGTTCGGGTTACGAGCAGTACTTC TRBV7-3 - TRBJ2-7 TRBD1
CASSLNPAGLGETQYF TGTGCCAGCAGCTTAAATCCAGCGGGGTTGGGAGAGACCCAGTACTTC TRBV7-3 - TRBJ2-5 TRBD2